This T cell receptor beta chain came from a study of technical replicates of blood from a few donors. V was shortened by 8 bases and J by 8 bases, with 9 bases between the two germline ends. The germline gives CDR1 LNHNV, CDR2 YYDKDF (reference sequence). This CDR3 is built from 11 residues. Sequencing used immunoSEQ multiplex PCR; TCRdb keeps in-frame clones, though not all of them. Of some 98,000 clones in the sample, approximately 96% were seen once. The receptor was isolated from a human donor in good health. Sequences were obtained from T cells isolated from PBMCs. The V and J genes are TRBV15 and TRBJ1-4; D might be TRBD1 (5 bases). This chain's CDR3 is CATRQGEKLFF. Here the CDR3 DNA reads TGTGCCACCCGTCAGGGAGAAAAACTGTTTTTT.